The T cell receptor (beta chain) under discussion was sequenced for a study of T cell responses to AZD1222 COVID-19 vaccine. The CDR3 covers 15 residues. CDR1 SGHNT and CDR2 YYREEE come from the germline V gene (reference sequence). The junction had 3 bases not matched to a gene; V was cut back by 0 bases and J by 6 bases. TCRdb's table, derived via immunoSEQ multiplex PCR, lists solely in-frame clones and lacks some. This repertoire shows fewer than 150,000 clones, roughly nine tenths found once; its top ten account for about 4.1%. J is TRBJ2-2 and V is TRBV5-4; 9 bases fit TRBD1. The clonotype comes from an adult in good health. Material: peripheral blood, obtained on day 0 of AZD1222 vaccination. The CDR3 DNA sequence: TGTGCCAGCAGCTTGGGGAGGACAGGGGCCGGGGAGCTGTTTTTT. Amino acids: CASSLGRTGAGELFF.